The subject of this entry is one TCR beta chain. There are many counts of this clonotype. Its antigen remains undetermined. Per-base quality was not reported, and no clone a single base away is much larger than it. The TCR beta CDR3 regions were amplified from RNA transcripts. For the first round of RT-PCR on the TCR CDR3, the HTBI primer set was used together with the Qiagen OneStep RT-PCR kit. Libraries were constructed in a second round of multiplex PCR, after which size selection and purification were performed. Sequencing of the libraries was done on an Illumina HiSeq2000 using paired-end 100 bp reads. Per the source publication's procedure: SOAPnuke was used to process the raw data, removing reads that contained adapters or uncalled bases, had a mean Phred below 15, or lacked an exact match to the constant primer or identifier. High-quality paired reads were merged with COPE v1.2.5, and unique nucleotide sequences were defined as clonotypes. MiTCR v1.1 was used to align the clonotypes against IMGT TRBV, TRBD and TRBJ reference segments. Analysis was restricted to V-J combinations with a frequency above 0.0001, which covered approximately 99% of repertoires. The TCS score was defined as the ratio of F50 (clonal expansion) to E x V (chaos), calculated using BLOSUM62-based TCRdist between CDR3 peptides within each V-J. Welch's t-statistics and random forest reduced some 510 V-J features to about 13, which were used in a naive Bayes classifier (R e1071). TCRdb's own reprocessing of the public reads used fastp at Q25 and MiXCR and kept productive beta chains. When rows share a CDR3 protein, they turn into one entry using the most common DNA and genes. The V and J calls follow TCRdb's processing rather than the paper's. For this sample there are roughly 280,000 distinct CDR3 sequences; more than 15% appear just once. The ten largest clones represent around 57% of the sample.

Ophthalmopathy patients had moderately to severely active disease, with a Clinical Activity Score of 3 or more, a NOSPECS grade of 4 or more, and a disease duration of less than 3 months. Any patient with an uncontrolled infection, another autoimmune disease, pregnancy or lactation was excluded. Diagnoses were based on clinical symptoms, serum thyroxine and TRAb, thyroid ultrasound and orbital computed tomography. PBMCs were separated from about 10 ml of fresh peripheral blood using Ficoll-Paque density gradient centrifugation. Total RNA was extracted using Trizol reagent, and RNA quality was assessed on an Agilent 2100 Bioanalyzer. The data originate from a study of T cells in Graves' hyperthyroidism and ophthalmopathy (dated by TCRdb to about 2019). For the wider study: Peripheral blood samples were taken at initial diagnosis, before any treatment was given. TCR V-J signatures able to tell the groups apart were searched for in a discovery cohort of 100 patients, of whom 43 had Graves' ophthalmopathy and about 55 had stable Graves' hyperthyroidism. Prospective prediction of ophthalmopathy was tested in an independent validation cohort consisting of about 20 hyperthyroidism patients and 17 patients who later progressed to ophthalmopathy. For training and testing, the 100 or so patients in the discovery cohort were randomly divided in a 7:3 ratio. The study also compared thyroid tissue and blood T-cell repertoires from several Graves' hyperthyroidism patients. Following sampling, methimazole starting at 30 mg daily was given to hyperthyroidism patients, and high-dose intravenous methylprednisolone was given to ophthalmopathy patients. According to the paper, TCR Vbeta CDR3 sequencing was carried out on 120 to 150 peripheral blood samples, which came from fewer than 50 ophthalmopathy, 80 or so hyperthyroidism and 17 progressor patients. Broad study findings and their caveats: Most expanded thyroid clonotypes (frequency above 0.001) were also detected in blood, suggesting blood repertoires may reflect thyroid immune responses. Sample size was not statistically predetermined, and investigators were not blinded to group allocation. Ophthalmopathy was separated from stable hyperthyroidism by a 13 V-J signature model, with 85% to 90% sensitivity and approximately 81% specificity obtained in cross-validation and 80%/75% obtained in testing. During validation, the model predicted progression to ophthalmopathy a median of approximately 6 months ahead of onset, with approximately 71% sensitivity and 72% to 80% specificity.

This TCR derives from a woman aged 55-70 years with Graves' ophthalmopathy. The specimen was blood.

The nucleotides read TGCGCCAGCCGGAAGGGGGCAAACACTGAAGCTTTCTTT. Translated, it reads CASRKGANTEAFF. The V and J segments used are TRBV5-1 and TRBJ1-1; TRBD1 fits 7 bases in the junction. CDR1 SGHRS and CDR2 YFSETQ are derived from the germline V gene. V is cut back by 7 bases and J by 2 bases, with 5 bases in the junction unmatched. Inclusive of the bounding cysteine and phenylalanine, the CDR3 is 13 residues long. Here the CDR3 DNA is all that survives: 39 bases in frame from base 1. When the CDR3 is completed using the reference TRBV5-1 and TRBJ1-1 genes on either side, the full variable domain is KAGVTQTPRYLIKTRGQQVTLSCSPISGHRSVSWYQQTPGQGLQFLFEYFSETQRNKGNFPGRFSGRQFSNSRSEMNVSTLELGDSALYLCASRKGANTEAFFGQGTRLTVV.